This T cell receptor beta chain comes out of a study of T cell clonotyping in hematopoietic cell transplantation. Produced via immunoSEQ multiplex PCR; TCRdb's table is partial and in-frame only. In the table there are about 10,000 clones, roughly 87% of which are singletons. Trimming cost V 3 bases and J 2 bases; bases outside gene matches: 3. The CDR3 sequence is 14 residues long. The germline CDR1 and CDR2 sequences are MDHEN and SYDVKM. The time point was: recipient sample about 28 days before transplant, after cytoreduction. The sequences come from peripheral blood mononuclear cells, collected before stem cell transplant. This clonotype was sampled from a woman aged 55-70 years with acute myeloid leukemia. Some clones in this sample may be carry-over from other donors' samples. The rearrangement uses TRBV28 and TRBJ1-2; 7 nucleotides align to TRBD1. CDR3 nucleotides: TGTGCCAGCAGTTTCCGACAGGGAAACTATGGCTACACCTTC. Translation: CASSFRQGNYGYTF.